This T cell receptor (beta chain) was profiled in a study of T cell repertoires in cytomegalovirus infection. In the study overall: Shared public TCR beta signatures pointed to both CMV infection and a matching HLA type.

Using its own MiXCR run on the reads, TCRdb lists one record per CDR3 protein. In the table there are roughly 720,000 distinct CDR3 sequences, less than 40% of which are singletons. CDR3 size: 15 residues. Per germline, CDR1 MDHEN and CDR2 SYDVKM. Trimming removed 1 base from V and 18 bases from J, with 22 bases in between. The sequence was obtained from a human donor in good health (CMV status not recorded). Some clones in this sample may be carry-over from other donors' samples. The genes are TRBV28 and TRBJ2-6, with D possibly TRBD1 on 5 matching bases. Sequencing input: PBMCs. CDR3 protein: CASSLFRGWVDGRTF. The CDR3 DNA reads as TGTGCCAGCAGTTTATTTAGGGGTTGGGTAGACGGCCGGACTTTC.